This TCR beta chain was found in a study of blood T cell repertoires in COVID-19. Overall study context: Nucleic acid was either cDNA or gDNA, and it came from T cells, B-cell-depleted T cells, or PBMCs.

From germline, CDR1 is LNHDA and CDR2 SQIVND (reference sequence). V was trimmed by 8 bases and J by 7 bases, leaving 26 bases between them. The length of the CDR3 is 16 residues. Methods used by the authors: By means of reference gene primer amplification, nucleated cell counts were estimated. Clones were sequenced by immunoSEQ multiplex PCR, and TCRdb holds only the in-frame ones, with some missing. From that table come the V and J calls and clone size; the DNA was used to work out D and trimming. The table lists tens of thousands of clones, around 86% of them singletons. This TCR was sampled from an elderly man with acute or convalescent COVID-19. The chain has TRBV19 and TRBJ1-2; maybe TRBD1 (5 bases). Source material: peripheral blood. The CDR3 reads CASGTTRRGLASGYTF. Here the CDR3 DNA reads TGTGCCAGTGGCACCACCCGACGGGGACTTGCCTCTGGCTACACCTTC. Filled out from reference TRBV19 and TRBJ1-2, the complete variable domain reads DGGITQSPKYLFRKEGQNVTLSCEQNLNHDAMYWYRQDPGQGLRLIYYSQIVNDFQKGDIAEGYSVSREKKESFPLTVTSAQKNPTAFYLCASGTTRRGLASGYTFGSGTRLTVV.